This T cell receptor (beta chain) comes out of a study of T cells after yellow fever vaccination. Findings and caveats of the study: It was a small share of clonotypes that appeared in both CD4 and CD8 compartments. In FACS-sorted repertoires, abundant clonotypes from the bulk population could appear as contaminants. Subsequent booster samples again held most clones from primary vaccination (roughly 96% CD4, about 90% CD8).

This clonotype was recorded many times. Its antigen remains unidentified. J lost 1 base, V lost 2 bases, and 4 bases had no gene match. The CDR3 is made up of 15 amino acids. Germline assignment: CDR1 SGHRS and CDR2 YFSETQ. TCRdb itself ran the 5' RACE reads through MiXCR, one entry per CDR3 protein. The table records 170,000 or so distinct CDR3 sequences, 6.2% of them present only once. V is TRBV5-1 and J is TRBJ2-7, with 9 bases matching TRBD1. The TCR sequence derives from a man aged 18 to 29 who received the YFV17D yellow fever vaccine. The starting material was CD4+ T cells sorted from PBMCs, obtained on the day of the first yellow fever vaccination. CDR3 residues: CASSLRDRASYEQYF. The CDR3 DNA reads TGCGCCAGCAGCTTAAGGGACAGGGCATCCTACGAGCAGTACTTC.